A selection of T cell receptor beta chains follows, all from one sample in a study of T cells expressing NK-cell markers. Reprocessing the 5' RACE reads, TCRdb reports a single entry for every CDR3 protein and omits DNA. The specimen's table records about 460,000 distinct CDR3 sequences. Sequencing used blood T cells: a sorted CD56 or NKG2C T cell subset, CD4+ or CD8+ T cells, or bulk PBMC T cells (not recorded which). The receptors originated from a woman in her forties or fifties in good health. Each CDR3 is given with its conserved first and last residue.

cdr3_aa,v_call,j_call
CASTPGTGYGRFF,TRBV12-3/TRBV12-4,TRBJ2-1
CASSQHRDEQFF,TRBV3-1,TRBJ2-1
CAWSHRTSGKINEQFF,TRBV30,TRBJ2-1
CATRGQRYNEQFF,TRBV5-1,TRBJ2-1
CASSGPGRKNTEAFF,TRBV5-6,TRBJ1-1
CASSFFSGVAIVATQYF,TRBV7-2,TRBJ2-5
CASSFSRIYNEQFF,TRBV12-3/TRBV12-4,TRBJ2-1
CSVEDPAGQGRREGSTDTQYF,TRBV29-1,TRBJ2-3
CASSLAGLAGWGANTGELFF,TRBV5-1,TRBJ2-2
CASSYSRSSGKNEQFF,TRBV6-5,TRBJ2-1
CASSVTGLAGVETQYF,TRBV11-2,TRBJ2-5
CSAIVGRDRGYEQYF,TRBV20-1,TRBJ2-7
CASQGTELNEQFF,TRBV6-5,TRBJ2-1
CASSPVGVKYGYTF,TRBV7-8,TRBJ1-2
CASSFPGTTGNEQFF,TRBV5-1,TRBJ2-1
CASRDGQGAWGYTF,TRBV6-5,TRBJ1-2
CASSDALSGNTIYF,TRBV6-5,TRBJ1-3
CASSLGTGVIYNEQFF,TRBV7-2,TRBJ2-1
CASRASGGNNNEQFF,TRBV12-3/TRBV12-4,TRBJ2-1
CASRERGSEAFF,TRBV28,TRBJ1-1
CASSLTGVQSNEQFF,TRBV7-9,TRBJ2-1
CASSWGGAQETQYF,TRBV6-2/TRBV6-3,TRBJ2-5
CASSSRLAGGPRSYEQYF,TRBV6-5,TRBJ2-7
CASSFGQGRQETQYF,TRBV11-2,TRBJ2-5
CSARELGAMREPQHF,TRBV20-1,TRBJ1-5
CASSARQGYEQYF,TRBV5-1,TRBJ2-7
CACIDRDGQPQHF,TRBV30,TRBJ1-5
CASSVRGRNDEAFF,TRBV5-1,TRBJ1-1
CASSQGDRGRRTEAFF,TRBV3-1,TRBJ1-1
CASSSSLAGTQFF,TRBV27,TRBJ2-1
CASSQETRRAAGALGYF,TRBV25-1,TRBJ2-5
CSASGSDLKETQYF,TRBV20-1,TRBJ2-5
CATSEQQGQGNEQFF,TRBV24-1,TRBJ2-1
CATTKRTQGRTGELFF,TRBV3-1,TRBJ2-2
CASSAACASHSNQPQHF,TRBV9,TRBJ1-5
CASSLEIGPQHF,TRBV7-2,TRBJ1-5
CASRAAGDRYTEAFF,TRBV7-9,TRBJ1-1
CASSESGGSSYNSPLHF,TRBV10-2,TRBJ1-6
CASSPRTAGRETQYF,TRBV18,TRBJ2-5
CASSHTGQGVLDEQFF,TRBV4-1,TRBJ2-1
CASSKGHLNTEAFF,TRBV3-1,TRBJ1-1
CSARDSPQDTQYF,TRBV20-1,TRBJ2-3
CASSLGSAYNSPLHF,TRBV12-3/TRBV12-4,TRBJ1-6
CSAKGFGGLGLEEQYF,TRBV20-1,TRBJ2-7
CSARRRGELFF,TRBV20-1,TRBJ2-2
CASSASWNQPQHF,TRBV6-1,TRBJ1-5
CASSLGGGALNEQFF,TRBV5-1,TRBJ2-1
CASSQDGHTDTQYF,TRBV3-1,TRBJ2-3
CASSYSRTGYGYTF,TRBV6-5,TRBJ1-2
CASSRQLLNTEAFF,TRBV3-1,TRBJ1-1
CASSLGRGDLYGYTF,TRBV7-2,TRBJ1-2
CASSPTGVSTEAFF,TRBV4-1,TRBJ1-1
CASSLSPTKETQYF,TRBV11-2,TRBJ2-5
CASSFSQLAYEQFF,TRBV7-9,TRBJ2-1
CSARPGTGGPHEQYF,TRBV20-1,TRBJ2-7
CASSRKGLAGGRGPGELFF,TRBV4-2,TRBJ2-2
CASSLIRNGEAFF,TRBV12-3/TRBV12-4,TRBJ1-1